These T cell receptor beta chains were read from a single sample in a study of blood T cell repertoires in COVID-19. The method was immunoSEQ multiplex PCR; TCRdb's version includes in-frame clones alone and lacks a portion of them. The table lists some 350,000 clones, approximately 88% of them singletons. Sequencing used peripheral blood. The receptors derive from a woman between 25 and 40 years old with COVID-19, enrolled during active disease. Each CDR3 is given with its conserved first and last residue. The D gene is left open where the match is weak. Part of the rows lack a size; the others show once, few, many or a class for expanded clones.

TRBJ2-5	TRBV11-2	-	TRBD1	TGTGCCAGCAGCTTAGGGGACAGGGAACAAGAGACCCAGTACTTC	CASSLGDREQETQYF
TRBJ2-3	TRBV9	once	-	TGTGCCAGCAGCGTCCGAGCGGATAGCACAGATACGCAGTATTTT	CASSVRADSTDTQYF
TRBJ2-1	TRBV11-2	-	TRBD2	TGTGCCAGCAGCTCCGGGACTAGCGGCTACAATGAGCAGTTCTTC	CASSSGTSGYNEQFF
TRBJ1-2	TRBV6-5	-	-	TGTGCCAGGGGGGGTTTTAACTATGGCTACACCTTC	CARGGFNYGYTF
TRBJ2-1	TRBV25-1	-	TRBD2	TGTGCCAGCAGTGAGGTAGCGGGGGTGATCTACAATGAGCAGTTCTTC	CASSEVAGVIYNEQFF
TRBJ2-3	TRBV4-3	-	TRBD1	TGCGCCAGCAGCCGAAGACAGGGGGTGCCAGATACGCAGTATTTT	CASSRRQGVPDTQYF
TRBJ1-2	TRBV29-1	-	-	TGCAGCGTTGTAGGCCCGAAGAGAGGGACTAACTATGGCTACACCTTC	CSVVGPKRGTNYGYTF
TRBJ1-6	TRBV5-4	-	TRBD1	TGTGCCAGCCAAGACAGGGGTGTTTATAATTCACCCCTCCACTTT	CASQDRGVYNSPLHF
TRBJ1-2	TRBV6-1	-	-	TGTGCCAGCAGTGACGACAGAAACTGGAGTAACTATGGCTACACCTTC	CASSDDRNWSNYGYTF
TRBJ2-3	TRBV10-2	-	TRBD2	TGCGCCAGCAGGGTGGGGCTAGCGGGGTCCCCGTCGAGCACAGATACGCAGTATTTT	CASRVGLAGSPSSTDTQYF
TRBJ1-2	TRBV3-1/TRBV3-2	-	TRBD1	TGTGCCAGCAGCCAAGGTGAGACAGGGAGGACCTATGGCTACACCTTC	CASSQGETGRTYGYTF
TRBJ2-5	TRBV7-2	-	TRBD1	TGTGCCAGCAGCTTGGGACAGGGGGCAAGGGAGACCCAGTACTTC	CASSLGQGARETQYF
TRBJ1-2	TRBV28	-	-	TGTGCCAGCAGTTTAGGGGGGGACTGGGAGAGCTACACCTTC	CASSLGGDWESYTF
TRBJ2-1	TRBV11-2	-	-	TGTGCCAGCAGCTTAGGTGCAGGGTCCTACAATGAGCAGTTCTTC	CASSLGAGSYNEQFF
TRBJ1-4	TRBV5-1	once	-	TGCGCCAGCAGTTTGAAATCAGGAGGGACGGGGGAAAAACTGTTTTTT	CASSLKSGGTGEKLFF
TRBJ2-7	TRBV5-4	-	TRBD1	TGTGCCAGCGGGGGACAGGGGGCCTTCTACGAGCAGTACTTC	CASGGQGAFYEQYF
TRBJ2-4	TRBV5-4	once	TRBD2	TGTGCCAGCAGCTTGATTACTAGCGGGGCCAAAAACATTCAGTACTTC	CASSLITSGAKNIQYF